The clone carrying this TCR beta chain was recorded a few times. Its antigen is still unknown. This sample is drawn from a study of cytomegalovirus exposure and HLA in healthy donors. Whole-study findings and limits: Association of 15,000 to 20,000 TCR beta sequences with HLA alleles was found at 0.05 false discovery rate in a later analysis. Likely technical artifact: a cluster of highly shared sequence variants. Most of the TCR beta V segments (in an earlier analysis) were productive either about 87% or about 30% of the time.

Primers: 60 Vbeta forward and 13 Jbeta reverse. Using immunoSEQ multiplex PCR, the repertoire was profiled, and TCRdb retains in-frame clones only, with some absent. The sample has approximately 160,000 clones, around four fifths seen once. Germline values: CDR1 MNHNY, CDR2 SVGAGI (reference sequence). The ends lost 6 bases at V and 3 bases at J; junction bases unmatched: 11. There are 16 residues in the CDR3. V gene TRBV6-6 combines with J gene TRBJ2-3, with 8 nucleotides matching TRBD1. The source of this sequence is a woman between 50 and 59 years old in good health and CMV-seropositive. Sequenced: PBMCs. The CDR3 protein is CASREPRGQRTDTQYF. The CDR3 DNA reads as TGTGCCAGCAGGGAACCCAGGGGGCAGAGGACAGATACGCAGTATTTT.